This TCR beta chain was sequenced for a study of T cell responses to AZD1222 COVID-19 vaccine (dated by TCRdb to about 2021). For the study in its entirety: AZD1222 recipients with second doses at about 4 weeks or about 12 weeks were pooled, because spike-specific TCR depth and breadth did not differ between schedules. TCR sequencing was performed for roughly 250 trial participants, of whom some 200 were given two doses of AZD1222 and some 25 were given two doses of MenACWY control vaccine. Trial participants were enrolled by age into subgroups of 18-55, 56-69 and 70-plus years, and approximately 150, 30 and 60 TCR-sequenced participants, respectively, were included in these subgroups. Overall study outcomes, separate from this receptor: Because no day 14 peak-response samples were available, repertoires were characterized only after the peak T cell response. In the small 56-69-year group, the increase in depth fell short of significance, most likely because of low power. The vaccine-associated CD4 TCRs covered the entire spike protein, and the dominant responses fell in regions 160-218 and 743-854. Participants were mostly white British and included more females than males, and it was suggested by the authors that clonal diversity may have been underestimated. Nearly half of unique spike-specific TCRs reportedly recognized epitopes outside regions mutated in the B.1.351 and B.1.1.7 variants. Conclusions about previously exposed vaccinees were limited because only a handful of AZD1222 recipients were SARS-CoV-2 seropositive at baseline. After two AZD1222 doses, both the breadth and the depth of spike-specific TCRs were significantly higher than at day 0 and than in MenACWY recipients.

The CDR3 regions of human TCRbeta chains were analyzed by immunosequencing. The authors' analysis ran thus. Repertoire TCRs were matched against a reference library of SARS-CoV-2-specific TCRs generated with the MIRA antigen-specificity platform. Breadth was defined as the fraction of unique TCRs that were SARS-CoV-2-associated, and depth was defined as the fraction of total T cells that were SARS-CoV-2-associated. Using the MIRA data, each spike-specific TCR was assigned both to the spike region to which the TCR was reactive and to a CD4 or CD8 class. Log10-transformed breadth and depth values were compared by one-way ANOVA with Sidak's multiple comparisons tests. The table comes from immuneACCESS by way of TCRdb, which keeps in-frame sequences with V and J called. Part of the clones is missing from these tables; in studies checked, under half for an unresolved V gene and the rest for unknown reasons. V, J and clone size are taken as reported in that table, and D and trimming were inferred from the DNA itself. This sample has about 100,000 clones in its table, and roughly 91% of those were observed once. Over 15% of the sample is taken by the ten largest.

Remarks on this clone: It has no known antigen specificity. No quality values exist for individual bases; no much larger clone is one base distant.

The time point label corresponds to: baseline before first vaccination. Samples from vaccinated people were obtained from the UK trials COV001 and COV002, which included a single-blind randomized controlled phase 2/3 trial of AZD1222 (ChAdOx1 nCoV-19) in healthy adults. For TCRbeta chain sequencing, PBMC samples from trial participants were taken at day 0 and at day 28 after the second dose. The source of this sequence is an adult in good health. The material sequenced was peripheral blood, taken on day 0 of AZD1222 vaccination.

Here the CDR3 is given as CASSLNPSTDTQYF. In nucleotide form, the sequence is TGTGCCAGCAGCTTAAACCCTTCCACAGATACGCAGTATTTT. The rearrangement combines TRBV7-8 with TRBJ2-3; confidence is insufficient to name the D gene. The germline ends are 8 bases apart after V is trimmed by 2 bases and J by 2 bases. The germline V gene gives CDR1 as SGHVS and CDR2 as FQNEAQ. The CDR3 starts with the cysteine, ends with the phenylalanine, and has 14 residues. Of all the DNA, just the CDR3 is kept, 42 bases in frame from base 1.